This TCR beta chain was sequenced for a study of blood T cell repertoires in COVID-19. Sequencing was performed with immunoSEQ multiplex PCR; in TCRdb, only in-frame clones are kept and a portion is missing. The sample records under 200,000 clones, 86% being singletons. The sequencing sample was made of peripheral blood. This TCR was recovered from a man aged 50 to 60 with active or convalescent COVID-19.

Written as DNA, the CDR3 is TGTGCCACCAGAGGCATTCGAGGTGACACTGAAGCTTTCTTT. Protein sequence: CATRGIRGDTEAFF. This sequence joins TRBV24-1 and TRBJ1-1; D is unclear. Trimming cost V 7 bases and J 3 bases, with 14 bases left between them. Looked up from germline, CDR1 is KGHDR and CDR2 is SFDVKD. This CDR3 is 14 amino acids long.